This TCR beta chain was identified during a study of T cell repertoires in aging, cancer and after chemotherapy (dated by TCRdb to the late 2010s). A note on the overall study: Donors were distributed across six age groups ranging from 30 or younger to 70 or older, with at least three individuals included per group. The cohort comprised 220 or so cancer patients, 94 with hematological and around 120 with solid cancers, plus 95 healthy donors as a reference group. Peripheral blood TCR beta repertoires from healthy donors and cancer patients were profiled to examine immunoaging and T cell reconstitution after chemotherapy. In the hematological group, paired pre- and post-chemotherapy samples were obtained from chronic lymphocytic leukemia patients treated with fludarabine- or bendamustine-based regimens. The complete dataset included 7.5 million to 9.5 million TCR reads.

The germline V gene supplies CDR1 MNHEY and CDR2 SVGAGI. From its cysteine to its phenylalanine, the CDR3 spans 16 amino acids. Only the CDR3 DNA stays, 48 bases, in frame from base 1. Trimming removed 6 bases from V and 5 bases from J; the gene matches leave 12 bases unexplained. TCR beta rearrangements were amplified from genomic DNA extracted from peripheral blood rather than from sorted cells or RNA. Using a mixed TRB-A/B primer pool, multiplex touch-down PCR amplified rearranged TRB sequences covering the V, D and J segments. Illumina adapters and sample indices were added to the amplicons in two consecutive PCR reactions performed with Phusion HS II polymerase. Amplicons were gel-purified using the NucleoSpin Gel and PCR Clean-up kit and were subsequently checked with Qubit and an Agilent 2100 Bioanalyzer. Sequencing of libraries was carried out on an Illumina MiSeq in 600-cycle, single-indexed, paired-end runs. The original pipeline was this. Processing of the TRB sequences was carried out with MiXCR versions 2.12 and 3.0.5. Each unique CDR3 nucleotide sequence was counted as one clone, and only productive sequences with at least two reads were retained. The repertoire metrics were Shannon diversity, evenness, clonality (defined as one minus evenness), and alpha-parameterized diversity profiles covering alpha 0 to 5. The IGoR algorithm was used to calculate generation probabilities of clones in the paired pre- and post-chemotherapy samples. TCRdb reprocessed the public reads (quality trimming at Q25 with fastp, clone calling with MiXCR) and kept in-frame beta chains. Here each entry gathers all rows of one CDR3 protein and keeps the most common genes and DNA. These V and J calls derive from TCRdb rather than the authors' analysis. The sample profile shows thousands of distinct CDR3 sequences; 25% to 35% of them were found once. Of the sample, 68% falls within the top ten clones.

Ten or more counts support this clonotype. The clone's antigen remains unknown. No much larger clonotype is one base removed from it; base qualities were not supplied. Broader findings and caveats from the paper: Significantly lower blood TCR diversity and higher clonality were observed in untreated patients with hematological or solid cancers than in age-matched healthy donors. Lymphoid organ infiltration was present in hematological cancer patients, and this infiltration may itself impair thymic emigration or peripheral T cell expansion. According to the authors, the repertoire data do not permit conclusions about immunological memory after chemotherapy. In both cancer cohorts, the median generation probability rose over the chemotherapy interval, which suggests that the repertoire was reconstituted through rebound thymic output. In healthy donors, the decline in TCR diversity with age was mainly due to loss of richness, whereas in cancer patients loss of evenness also played a role.

This receptor was identified in a human donor with a blood cancer. The donor label of this sample is uncertain. The sequenced material came from blood. The rearranged chain carries TRBV6-5 and TRBJ1-5, with 8 bases in between that match TRBD1. The CDR3 protein is CASRRQQGVGDQPQHF. The DNA is as follows: TGTGCCAGCAGGCGGCAACAGGGGGTAGGTGATCAGCCCCAGCATTTT.